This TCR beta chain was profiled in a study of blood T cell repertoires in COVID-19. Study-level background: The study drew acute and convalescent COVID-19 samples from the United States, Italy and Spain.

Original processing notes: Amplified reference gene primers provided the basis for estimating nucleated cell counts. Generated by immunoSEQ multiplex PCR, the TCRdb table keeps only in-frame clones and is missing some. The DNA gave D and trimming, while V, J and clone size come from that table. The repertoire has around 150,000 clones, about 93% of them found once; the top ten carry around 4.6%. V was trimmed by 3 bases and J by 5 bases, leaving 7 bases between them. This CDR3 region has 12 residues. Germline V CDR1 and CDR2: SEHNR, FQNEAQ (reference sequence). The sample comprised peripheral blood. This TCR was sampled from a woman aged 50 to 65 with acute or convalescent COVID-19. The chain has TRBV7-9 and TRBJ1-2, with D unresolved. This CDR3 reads CASSFYRYGYTF. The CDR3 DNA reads TGTGCCAGCAGCTTTTACAGATATGGCTACACCTTC.